One sample yielded the 23 T cell receptor beta chains listed below, sequenced in a study of OX40 agonist ivuxolimab in advanced cancers. Produced via immunoSEQ multiplex PCR; TCRdb's table is partial and in-frame only. The sample includes 65,000 to 95,000 clones, about 86% of them seen just once. Source: CD4+ or CD8+ T cells sorted from blood, taken in a trial of the OX40 agonist ivuxolimab. The receptors stem from an adult with an advanced solid tumor such as melanoma, head and neck, liver or kidney cancer.

The chain couples TRBV7-2 to TRBJ2-3; 9 nucleotides agree with TRBD2. Germline V CDR1 and CDR2: SGHTA, FQGNSA. J gave up 5 bases and V 2 bases, and 5 bases lay outside the gene matches. The CDR3 has 15 residues. CDR3 protein: CASSLNSGSGDTQYF. The DNA of the CDR3 is TGTGCCAGCAGCTTAAATAGCGGGAGTGGAGATACGCAGTATTTT.

The genes are TRBV7-9 and TRBJ1-2; D perhaps matches TRBD1 (5 bases). Germline CDR1 SEHNR, CDR2 FQNEAQ (reference sequence). The CDR3 loop spans 15 amino acids. Trimming cost V 1 base and J 5 bases, with 14 bases left between them. The CDR3 sequence is CASSLGSAGWYGYTF. In DNA form, the CDR3 reads TGTGCCAGCAGCTTAGGTTCGGCAGGGTGGTATGGCTACACCTTC.

The chain is built from TRBV18 and TRBJ2-5; TRBD1 agrees at 8 bases. V lost 3 bases to trimming and J lost 2 bases; unmatched junction nucleotides: 2. From germline, CDR1 is KGHSH and CDR2 LQKENI. CDR3 size: 14 residues. The CDR3 coding sequence is TGTGCCAGCTCACCCGACAGGGGTCAAGAGACCCAGTACTTC. Amino acid sequence: CASSPDRGQETQYF.

This chain uses TRBV28 with TRBJ1-1; no reliable D call. The V end was cut by 1 base, the J end by 5 bases, with 11 bases between. CDR3 length equals 14 residues. CDR1 is MDHEN, CDR2 SYDVKM, per germline. CDR3 in DNA: TGTGCCAGCAGTTTATACGGATCTGGGACTGAAGCTTTCTTT. Translating it yields CASSLYGSGTEAFF.

The chain carries TRBV5-1 and TRBJ2-5, with D perhaps matching TRBD1 (6 bases). V shed 2 bases and J shed 5 bases, with 16 bases lying between them. CDR3 length: 15 amino acids. The germline V gene has CDR1 SGHRS and CDR2 YFSETQ. The chain's CDR3 is CASSLAQGFEETQYF. The CDR3, as DNA: TGCGCCAGCAGCTTAGCACAGGGATTTGAGGAGACCCAGTACTTC.

This chain connects TRBV2 to TRBJ2-7, with D possibly being TRBD1 or TRBD2 (5 bases each). Germline V gives CDR1 SNHLY, CDR2 FYNNEI. The CDR3 runs to 14 residues. The V end was cut by 7 bases, the J end by 2 bases, with 15 bases between. CDR3 amino acids: CASTEGWEPYEQYF. In DNA form, the CDR3 reads TGTGCCAGCACCGAGGGGTGGGAACCCTACGAGCAGTACTTC.

V is TRBV20-1 and J is TRBJ2-5; D call uncertain. The V end was cut by 5 bases, the J end by 4 bases, with 8 bases between. This CDR3 spans 11 amino acids. Germline V gene lookup returns CDR1 DFQATT and CDR2 SNEGSKA (reference sequence). The CDR3 loop is CSAERGETQYF. The DNA for the CDR3 is TGCAGTGCTGAGAGAGGAGAGACCCAGTACTTC.

The chain links TRBV30 to TRBJ1-5, with D perhaps matching TRBD1 (5 bases). The CDR3 covers 15 residues. The germline V and J ends were trimmed by 3 bases and 2 bases, with 14 bases remaining between them. CDR1 and CDR2 from the germline V gene are GTSNPN and SVGIG (reference sequence). CDR3 loop: CAWSFGGYGNQPQHF. The CDR3, as DNA: TGTGCCTGGAGCTTCGGGGGATATGGCAATCAGCCCCAGCATTTT.

The chain carries TRBV4-1 and TRBJ1-4; 12 bases match TRBD1. There are 18 residues in the CDR3. V trimming: 3 bases; J trimming: 4 bases; junction bases outside the gene matches: 9. Germline V gene lookup returns CDR1 MGHRA and CDR2 YSYEKL. This CDR3 reads CASSQAGTGGPYNEKLFF. The DNA for the CDR3 is TGCGCCAGCAGCCAGGCCGGGACAGGGGGCCCATATAATGAAAAACTGTTTTTT.

The chain carries TRBV4-2 and TRBJ2-7; no definite D call. Germline lookup yields CDR1 LGHNA and CDR2 YNFKEQ. There are 14 residues in the CDR3. V gave up 0 bases and J gave up 3 bases, with 9 bases separating them. CDR3 in DNA: TGTGCCAGCAGCCAAGAAAAGGTCCGCTACGAGCAGTACTTC. Encoded protein: CASSQEKVRYEQYF.

The chain joins TRBV7-7 to TRBJ2-3; 8 nucleotides line up with TRBD2. Germline assignment: CDR1 SSHAT and CDR2 FNYEAQ (reference sequence). V lost 5 bases, J lost 0 bases, and 7 bases stayed unmatched. CDR3 length: 16 residues. CDR3 DNA sequence: TGTGCCAGCAGCCCCACAGCGGGGGCTAGCACAGATACGCAGTATTTT. This codes for CASSPTAGASTDTQYF.

The chain joins TRBV28 to TRBJ2-6, with D hard to call. Trimming removed 1 base from V and 3 bases from J, with 13 bases in between. Germline V gene lookup returns CDR1 MDHEN and CDR2 SYDVKM. The CDR3 consists of 17 residues. The CDR3 DNA is TGTGCCAGCAGTTTATTCGGTCTCCGAGATGGGGCCAACGTCCTGACTTTC. Encoded protein: CASSLFGLRDGANVLTF.

V and J are TRBV11-3 and TRBJ2-5, with 9 positions matching TRBD1. Germline-derived CDR1 and CDR2 are SGHNT and YENEEA. With 3 bases clipped from V and 5 bases from J, the junction kept 16 bases outside the gene matches. This CDR3 comprises 18 residues. The CDR3, as DNA: TGTGCCAGCAGCTTTAGGGGGACAGGGACCCTAAAACCGGAGACCCAGTACTTC. It specifies CASSFRGTGTLKPETQYF.

This clone has only one observation. The chain is built from TRBV30 and TRBJ1-1; 8 bases map to TRBD1. V shed 7 bases, J shed 7 bases, and the junction held 8 bases outside the gene matches. Germline V gene lookup returns CDR1 GTSNPN and CDR2 SVGIG (reference sequence). The length of the CDR3 is 12 residues. The CDR3 sequence: CALVAGGIEAFF. The DNA for the CDR3 is TGTGCCTTGGTGGCAGGGGGCATTGAAGCTTTCTTT. The variable domain in full, with the rest retrieved from reference TRBV30 and TRBJ1-1, is SQTIHQWPATLVQPVGSPLSLECTVEGTSNPNLYWYRQAAGRGLQLLFYSVGIGQISSEVPQNLSASRPQDRQFILSSKKLLLSDSGFYLCALVAGGIEAFFGQGTRLTVV.

The J gene is TRBJ1-4, the V gene TRBV28; 10 bases line up with TRBD1. J was trimmed by 8 bases and V by 8 bases; bases with no gene match: 11. From germline, CDR1 is MDHEN and CDR2 SYDVKM. The CDR3 extends over 15 amino acids. For the CDR3, the DNA is TGTGCCAGCGGGGGGGGACAGGGGAAGGAAGAAAAACTGTTTTTT. Amino acid sequence: CASGGGQGKEEKLFF.

This clone was detected once. The chain combines TRBV6-1 with TRBJ2-7, with no clear D. CDR3 length: 13 residues. V lost 0 bases to trimming and J lost 4 bases, with 7 bases between them. Germline V lookup: CDR1 MNHNS, CDR2 SASEGT. The CDR3 loop reads CASSEAWQYEQYF. The CDR3 DNA is TGTGCCAGCAGTGAAGCGTGGCAGTACGAGCAGTACTTC.

The CDR3 sequence: CASSPPRTRGTEAFF. In DNA, the CDR3 is TGTGCCAGCAGCCCCCCGCGCACGCGGGGAACTGAAGCTTTCTTT. This rearrangement joins TRBV16 to TRBJ1-1; D ambiguous. The CDR3 is 15 amino acids. Between the trimmed V and J ends, which lost 4 bases and 5 bases, there was a span of 17 bases. The germline V gene has CDR1 KGHSY and CDR2 FQNENV.

The chain couples TRBV5-6 to TRBJ2-7; 9 bases map to TRBD1. There are 14 residues in the CDR3. Germline CDR1 SGHDT, CDR2 YYEEEE. With 0 bases clipped from V and 3 bases from J, the junction kept 1 base outside the gene matches. The CDR3 loop reads CASSLDRGLYEQYF. Written as DNA, the CDR3 is TGTGCCAGCAGCTTGGACAGGGGGCTCTACGAGCAGTACTTC.

The rearrangement joins TRBV2 to TRBJ2-2; 11 bases agree with TRBD1. In germline, CDR1 is SNHLY, CDR2 FYNNEI. J gave up 7 bases and V 8 bases, and 3 bases lay outside the gene matches. CDR3 length: 13 residues. CDR3 sequence (DNA): TGTGCCAGCGGACAGGGGGCTCACGGGGAGCTGTTTTTT. It codes for CASGQGAHGELFF.

The rearrangement links TRBV2 to TRBJ2-2; TRBD1 is a possible D gene (8 bases). The length of the CDR3 is 13 residues. The ends were cut back, 7 bases at V and 6 bases at J, with 12 bases in the middle. Germline V gives CDR1 SNHLY, CDR2 FYNNEI. DNA of the CDR3: TGTGCCAGCAACAGGGGGAGGGCCGGGGAGCTGTTTTTT. Encoded protein: CASNRGRAGELFF.

The CDR3: CASTFQTSGTREQFF. The DNA for the CDR3 is TGTGCCAGCACCTTTCAGACTAGCGGGACGAGGGAGCAGTTCTTC. The chain combines TRBV7-2 with TRBJ2-1; TRBD2 agrees at 11 bases. CDR3 length equals 15 residues. Germline values: CDR1 SGHTA, CDR2 FQGNSA. Trimming at V came to 7 bases and at J to 10 bases, leaving 12 bases not matched to a gene. Drawing the rest from reference TRBV7-2 and TRBJ2-1, the complete variable domain is GAGVSQSPSNKVTEKGKDVELRCDPISGHTALYWYRQSLGQGLEFLIYFQGNSAPDKSGLPSDRFSAERTGGSVSTLTIQRTQQEDSAVYLCASTFQTSGTREQFFGPGTRLTVL.

In this sample, this clone turned up once. The rearrangement joins TRBV6-1 to TRBJ2-1; 7 positions match TRBD2. Germline CDR1 and CDR2: MNHNS and SASEGT. The V gene end was trimmed by 4 bases and the J gene end by 0 bases; junction bases not matched to a gene: 3. The CDR3 covers 15 residues. The CDR3: CASSATSDSYNEQFF. DNA of the CDR3: TGTGCCAGCAGTGCAACTAGCGACTCCTACAATGAGCAGTTCTTC.

The genes are TRBV19 and TRBJ1-2, with D possibly TRBD1 on 5 matching bases. The CDR3 covers 15 residues. CDR1 is LNHDA and CDR2 is SQIVND in the germline V gene (reference sequence). V lost 3 bases and J 5 bases, leaving 16 bases between the germline ends. CDR3 region: CASSIDGRARYGYTF. CDR3 in DNA: TGTGCCAGTAGTATCGATGGCAGGGCAAGGTATGGCTACACCTTC.